The sequence of this T cell receptor (beta chain) was determined in a study of a mutant IDH1 vaccine in newly diagnosed glioma. About the study: Before enrollment, patients got radiotherapy alone, temozolomide alone, or mostly the combination. Study conclusions and caveats: Pseudoprogression showed no apparent link to changes in top peripheral T cell clonotypes.

Only in-frame clones appear in the TCRdb table, and some are missing; sequencing was by immunoSEQ multiplex PCR. The sample consists of 90,000 to 100,000 clones, about 90% of them appearing once. Note on this clone: Antigen: not known.

The J segment lost 3 bases and the V segment lost 5 bases, leaving 4 bases of the junction unmatched. The CDR3 loop spans 15 amino acids. Germline V gene lookup returns CDR1 SEHNR and CDR2 FQNEAQ (reference sequence). Time point given: baseline, week 1 (first vaccination visit). Specified treatment: pre-vaccination baseline after standard-of-care therapy. Each tumor in the donors was a new WHO grade 3 or 4 astrocytoma, IDH1-mutant and ATRX-lost. This clonotype was sampled from a woman between 50 and 59 years old with glioma. The genes are TRBV7-9 and TRBJ2-2, with 9 nucleotides matching TRBD2. The specimen was PBMCs, collected from a glioma patient treated with radiotherapy, temozolomide or both. CDR3 coding DNA: TGTGCCAGCAGCCCCCGCGGGGGGGACACCGGGGAGCTGTTTTTT. This translates into CASSPRGGDTGELFF.